This T cell receptor beta chain was captured in a study of blood T cell repertoires in COVID-19. The table came from immunoSEQ multiplex PCR; TCRdb's copy has only in-frame clones and leaves some out. Here the sample spans about 230,000 clones, roughly 88% being singletons. CDR1 and CDR2 from the germline V gene are LGHNA and YNFKEQ. The CDR3 length is 22 residues. V was clipped by 3 bases and J by 7 bases; unmatched bases: 31. The genes are TRBV4-2 and TRBJ1-2; 8 bases are a match to TRBD1. The sequence came from a man between 35 and 55 years old with acute or convalescent COVID-19. Sequencing was performed on peripheral blood. CDR3 coding DNA: TGTGCCAGCAGCCATCTAACGGCGGGACAGGCGCCCTCCAGCCCTAGTCTCTCTGGCTACACCTTC. Its protein is CASSHLTAGQAPSSPSLSGYTF.